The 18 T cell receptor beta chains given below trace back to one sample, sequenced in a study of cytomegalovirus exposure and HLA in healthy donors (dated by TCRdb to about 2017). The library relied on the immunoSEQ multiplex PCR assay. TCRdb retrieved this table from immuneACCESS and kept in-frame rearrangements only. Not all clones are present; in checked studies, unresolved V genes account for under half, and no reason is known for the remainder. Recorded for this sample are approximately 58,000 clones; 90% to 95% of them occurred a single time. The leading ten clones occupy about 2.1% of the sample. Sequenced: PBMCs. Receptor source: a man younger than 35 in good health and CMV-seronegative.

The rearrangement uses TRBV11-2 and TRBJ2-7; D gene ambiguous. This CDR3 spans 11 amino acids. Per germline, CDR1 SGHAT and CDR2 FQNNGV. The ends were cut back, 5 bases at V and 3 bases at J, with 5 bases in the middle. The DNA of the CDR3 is TGTGCCAGCAGCAACAACTACGAGCAGTACTTC. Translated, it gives CASSNNYEQYF.

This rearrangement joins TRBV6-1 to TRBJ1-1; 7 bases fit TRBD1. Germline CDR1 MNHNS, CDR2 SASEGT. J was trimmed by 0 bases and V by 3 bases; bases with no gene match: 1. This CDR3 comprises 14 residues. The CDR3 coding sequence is TGTGCCAGCAGTGAGCAGGGGGTGAACACTGAAGCTTTCTTT. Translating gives CASSEQGVNTEAFF.

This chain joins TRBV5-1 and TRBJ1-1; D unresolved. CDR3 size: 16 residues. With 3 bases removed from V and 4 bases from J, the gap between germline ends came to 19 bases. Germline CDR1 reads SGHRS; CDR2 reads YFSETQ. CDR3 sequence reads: CASSSLILNPGTEAFF. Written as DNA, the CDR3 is TGCGCCAGCAGCTCATTAATCCTCAACCCGGGCACTGAAGCTTTCTTT.

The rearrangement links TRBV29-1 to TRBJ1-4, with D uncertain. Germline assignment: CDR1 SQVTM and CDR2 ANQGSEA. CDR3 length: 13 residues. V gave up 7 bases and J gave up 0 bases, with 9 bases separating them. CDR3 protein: CSAVGATNEKLFF. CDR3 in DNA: TGCAGCGCGGTGGGCGCAACTAATGAAAAACTGTTTTTT.

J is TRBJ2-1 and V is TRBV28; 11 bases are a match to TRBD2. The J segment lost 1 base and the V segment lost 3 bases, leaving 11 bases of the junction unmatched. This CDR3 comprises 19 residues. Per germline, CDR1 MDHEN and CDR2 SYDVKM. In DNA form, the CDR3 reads TGTGCCAGCAGTTTCCCCCTAGCGGGAGGATTCCAATCCTACAATGAGCAGTTCTTC. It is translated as CASSFPLAGGFQSYNEQFF.

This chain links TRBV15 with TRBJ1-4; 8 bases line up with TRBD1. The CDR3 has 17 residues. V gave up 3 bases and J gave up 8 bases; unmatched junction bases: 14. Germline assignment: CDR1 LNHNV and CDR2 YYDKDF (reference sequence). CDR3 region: CATSSHYWVGQDEKLFF. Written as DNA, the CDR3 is TGTGCCACCAGCAGCCATTACTGGGTGGGACAGGACGAAAAACTGTTTTTT.

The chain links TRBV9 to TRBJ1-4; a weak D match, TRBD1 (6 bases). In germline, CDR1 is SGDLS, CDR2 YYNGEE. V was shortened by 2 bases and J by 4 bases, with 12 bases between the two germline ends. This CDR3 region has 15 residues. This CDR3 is CASSVRDTYNEKLFF. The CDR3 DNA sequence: TGTGCCAGCAGCGTCCGGGACACTTATAATGAAAAACTGTTTTTT.

CDR3 nucleotides: TGTGCCAGCAGTTTCCCCGTTTTCCGGACAGGGGGAAATGGCTACACCTTC. It translates to CASSFPVFRTGGNGYTF. The chain couples TRBV28 to TRBJ1-2; TRBD1 matches at 10 bases. The germline V gene encodes CDR1 MDHEN and CDR2 SYDVKM. This CDR3 is built from 17 residues. With V trimmed by 3 bases and J by 6 bases, 13 bases remained unmatched.

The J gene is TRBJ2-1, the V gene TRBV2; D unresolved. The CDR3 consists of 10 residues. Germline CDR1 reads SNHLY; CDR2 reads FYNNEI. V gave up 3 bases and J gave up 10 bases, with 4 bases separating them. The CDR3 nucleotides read TGTGCCAGCAGTGACGGGGAGCAGTTCTTC. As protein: CASSDGEQFF. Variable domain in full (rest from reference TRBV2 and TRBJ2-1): EPEVTQTPSHQVTQMGQEVILRCVPISNHLYFYWYRQILGQKVEFLVSFYNNEISEKSEIFDDQFSVERPDGSNFTLKIRSTKLEDSAMYFCASSDGEQFFGPGTRLTVL.

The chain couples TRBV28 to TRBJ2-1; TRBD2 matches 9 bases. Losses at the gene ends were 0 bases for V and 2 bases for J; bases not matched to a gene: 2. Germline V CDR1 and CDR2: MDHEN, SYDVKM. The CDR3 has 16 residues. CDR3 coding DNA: TGTGCCAGCAGTTTATGGACTAGCGGAACCTACAATGAGCAGTTCTTC. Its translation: CASSLWTSGTYNEQFF.

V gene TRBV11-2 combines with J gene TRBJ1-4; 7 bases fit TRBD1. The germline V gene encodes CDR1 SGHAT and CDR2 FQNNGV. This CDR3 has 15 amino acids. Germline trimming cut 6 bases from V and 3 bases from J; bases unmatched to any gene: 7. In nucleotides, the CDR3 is TGTGCCAGCAGACCCTACCAGGGGGCTAATGAAAAACTGTTTTTT. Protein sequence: CASRPYQGANEKLFF.

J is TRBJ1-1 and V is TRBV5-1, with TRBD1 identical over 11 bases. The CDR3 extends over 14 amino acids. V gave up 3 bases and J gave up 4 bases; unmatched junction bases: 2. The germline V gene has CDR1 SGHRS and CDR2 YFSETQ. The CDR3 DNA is TGCGCCAGCAGCTCCGGGACAGGGGGCACTGAAGCTTTCTTT. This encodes CASSSGTGGTEAFF.

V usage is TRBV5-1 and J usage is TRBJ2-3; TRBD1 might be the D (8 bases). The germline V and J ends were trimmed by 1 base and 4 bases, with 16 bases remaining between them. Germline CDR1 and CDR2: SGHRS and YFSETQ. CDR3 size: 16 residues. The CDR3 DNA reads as TGCGCCAGCAGCTTGACAGGGGGGGTTGGCGCAGATACGCAGTATTTT. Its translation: CASSLTGGVGADTQYF.

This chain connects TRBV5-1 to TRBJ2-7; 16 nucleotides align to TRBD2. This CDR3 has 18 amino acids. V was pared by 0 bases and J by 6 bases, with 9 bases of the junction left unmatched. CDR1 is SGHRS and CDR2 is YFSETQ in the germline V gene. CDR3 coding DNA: TGCGCCAGCAGCTTGGGGGGGACTAGCGGGAGGGCGACGGGCGAGCAGTACTTC. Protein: CASSLGGTSGRATGEQYF.

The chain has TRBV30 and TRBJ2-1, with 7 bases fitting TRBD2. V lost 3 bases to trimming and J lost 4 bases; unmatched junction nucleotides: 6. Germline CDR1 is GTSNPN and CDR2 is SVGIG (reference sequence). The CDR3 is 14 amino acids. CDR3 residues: CAWRTGGFYNEQFF. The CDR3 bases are TGTGCCTGGAGGACGGGAGGTTTTTACAATGAGCAGTTCTTC.

The CDR3 DNA reads as TGCGCCAGCAGCCAAGGCCTAGCGGGGTTACTCACAGATACGCAGTATTTT. Translation: CASSQGLAGLLTDTQYF. The J gene is TRBJ2-3, the V gene TRBV4-1; 9 nucleotides align to TRBD2. V shed 1 base and J 2 bases; nucleotides not matched to a gene: 7. This CDR3 spans 17 amino acids. Germline V gene sequence: CDR1 MGHRA, CDR2 YSYEKL.

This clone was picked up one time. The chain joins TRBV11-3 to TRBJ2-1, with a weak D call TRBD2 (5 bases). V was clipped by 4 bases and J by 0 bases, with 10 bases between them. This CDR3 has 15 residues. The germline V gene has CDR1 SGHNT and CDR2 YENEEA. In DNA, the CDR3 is TGTGCCAGCAGCTCCTTAGCGTCCTCCTACAATGAGCAGTTCTTC. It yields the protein CASSSLASSYNEQFF.

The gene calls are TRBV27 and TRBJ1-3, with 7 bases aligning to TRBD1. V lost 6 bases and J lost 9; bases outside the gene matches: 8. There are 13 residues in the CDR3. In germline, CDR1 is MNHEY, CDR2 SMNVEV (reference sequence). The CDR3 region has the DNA TGTGCCAGCAGCCCGACAGGGTGGGGCACCATATATTTT. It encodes CASSPTGWGTIYF.